The 10 T cell receptor beta chains below come from one sample, sequenced in a study of blood T cell repertoires in COVID-19. The method was immunoSEQ multiplex PCR; TCRdb's version includes in-frame clones alone and lacks a portion of them. This sample yields about 220,000 clones, of which more than 75% are seen a single time; about 2.9% belongs to the top ten. Specimen: peripheral blood. These receptors all come from a woman in her 30s who had recovered from COVID-19.

The V gene is TRBV5-4, the J gene TRBJ2-7; a weak D match, TRBD2 (5 bases). Germline-derived CDR1 and CDR2 are SGHNT and YYREEE (reference sequence). V gave up 4 bases and J gave up 6 bases, with 11 bases separating them. The CDR3 consists of 12 residues. CDR3 residues: CASSPDAGEQYF. The DNA of the CDR3 is TGTGCCAGCAGCCCCGACGCGGGCGAGCAGTACTTC.

The chain links TRBV6-1 to TRBJ2-1; 9 bases agree with TRBD1. The trim removed 3 bases at V and 12 bases at J, leaving 6 bases unmatched. Germline CDR1 and CDR2: MNHNS and SASEGT. The CDR3 contains 13 residues. The CDR3 here is CASSDQPGQGQFF. DNA of the CDR3: TGTGCCAGCAGTGACCAACCGGGACAGGGGCAGTTCTTC.

This chain uses TRBV5-1 with TRBJ2-5; perhaps TRBD2 as D (6 bases). CDR3 length equals 14 residues. V was cut by 0 bases and J by 1 base, with 7 bases left in between. Germline V gives CDR1 SGHRS, CDR2 YFSETQ. Here the CDR3 DNA reads TGCGCCAGCAGCTTGGTGGGGGGCCAAGAGACCCAGTACTTC. It is translated as CASSLVGGQETQYF.

The chain links TRBV2 to TRBJ2-1; D not certain. Germline values: CDR1 SNHLY, CDR2 FYNNEI. With 2 bases removed from V and 6 bases from J, the gap between germline ends came to 11 bases. CDR3 length: 14 amino acids. The CDR3 reads CASSEIVTVNEQFF. The CDR3 DNA reads TGTGCCAGCAGTGAAATAGTAACAGTCAATGAGCAGTTCTTC.

V usage is TRBV4-1 and J usage is TRBJ1-1; D is ambiguous. The CDR3 consists of 14 residues. V was pared by 4 bases and J by 3 bases, with 12 bases between. The germline V gene has CDR1 MGHRA and CDR2 YSYEKL. The CDR3 DNA sequence: TGCGCCAGCAGCCGCTTGACAACCGACACTGAAGCTTTCTTT. Translated, it gives CASSRLTTDTEAFF.

This chain links TRBV19 with TRBJ1-2, with TRBD1 matching 11 bases. There are 16 residues in the CDR3. V was pared by 4 bases and J by 4 bases, with 8 bases of the junction left unmatched. The germline V gene encodes CDR1 LNHDA and CDR2 SQIVND (reference sequence). In DNA, the CDR3 is TGTGCCAGTAGTACAAGGACAGGGGGCAGGAGCTATGGCTACACCTTC. Translated: CASSTRTGGRSYGYTF.

CDR3 in DNA: TGTGCCAGCAGTTATTTGATAGCAGAAGGGACTAGGATCCAAGAGACCCAGTACTTC. Its translation: CASSYLIAEGTRIQETQYF. The chain has TRBV6-2 or TRBV6-3 and TRBJ2-5; TRBD2 matches 8 bases. This CDR3 is 19 amino acids long. Germline CDR1 is MNHEY and CDR2 is SVGEGT. V lost 3 bases, J lost 1 base, and 16 bases stayed unmatched.

The rearrangement uses TRBV6-5 and TRBJ1-1; D not resolved. V was trimmed by 6 bases and J by 4 bases, leaving 9 bases between them. This CDR3 comprises 12 residues. The germline gives CDR1 MNHEY, CDR2 SVGAGI. The CDR3: CASSDMATEAFF. The CDR3 DNA follows: TGTGCCAGCAGCGACATGGCCACTGAAGCTTTCTTT.

The J gene is TRBJ1-5, the V gene TRBV2, with 8 bases aligning to TRBD1. The CDR3 has 15 residues. Germline values: CDR1 SNHLY, CDR2 FYNNEI. The junction had 7 bases not matched to a gene; V was cut back by 3 bases and J by 6 bases. Here the CDR3 DNA reads TGTGCCAGCAGTGAGAGGGGGCAGGGGGCTCAGCCCCAGCATTTT. This translates into CASSERGQGAQPQHF.

J is TRBJ2-1 and V is TRBV2, with D possibly TRBD1 on 5 matching bases. CDR3 size: 15 residues. CDR1 is SNHLY and CDR2 is FYNNEI in the germline V gene. Between the trimmed V and J ends, which lost 2 bases and 7 bases, there was a span of 15 bases. The CDR3 nucleotides read TGTGCCAGCAGTGAACTGCGTCAGGGTGGAAATGAGCAGTTCTTC. It yields the protein CASSELRQGGNEQFF.